These T cell receptor beta chains were read from a single sample in a study of blood T cell repertoires in COVID-19. Assay: immunoSEQ multiplex PCR; the TCRdb copy retains only in-frame clones and omits some. The sample lists about 270,000 clones; roughly 86% were seen once. The sample was peripheral blood. Source of these receptors: a woman aged 50 to 60 with acute or convalescent COVID-19. Both conserved end residues are part of each CDR3. A D gene is named only where the DNA matches it firmly. Some rows have no size entry. The others give once, few or many, or a class for an expanded clone.

v_call: TRBV19; clone_size: -; j_call: TRBJ2-1; d_call: -; cdr3_aa: CAISSRSSYNEQFF; cdr3_nt: TGTGCCATTTCTAGCCGGAGCTCCTACAATGAGCAGTTCTTC
v_call: TRBV5-1; clone_size: few; j_call: TRBJ2-2; d_call: -; cdr3_aa: CASSLDRANTGELFF; cdr3_nt: TGCGCCAGCAGCTTGGACAGGGCCAACACCGGGGAGCTGTTTTTT
v_call: TRBV15; clone_size: -; j_call: TRBJ1-3; d_call: -; cdr3_aa: CATSRDSGGGNTIYF; cdr3_nt: TGTGCCACCAGCAGAGATTCAGGTGGTGGAAACACCATATATTTT
v_call: TRBV4-1; clone_size: -; j_call: TRBJ2-2; d_call: -; cdr3_aa: CASSSSGELFF; cdr3_nt: TGCGCCAGCAGCTCCTCCGGGGAGCTGTTTTTT
v_call: TRBV7-9; clone_size: -; j_call: TRBJ2-7; d_call: -; cdr3_aa: CASSLGEDSSYF; cdr3_nt: TGTGCCAGCAGCTTAGGGGAGGACTCGTCGTACTTC
v_call: TRBV19; clone_size: -; j_call: TRBJ2-7; d_call: -; cdr3_aa: CASSLELDNEQYF; cdr3_nt: TGTGCCAGTAGTCTAGAGCTCGACAACGAGCAGTACTTC
v_call: TRBV29-1; clone_size: -; j_call: TRBJ1-2; d_call: -; cdr3_aa: CSVAGDENYGYTF; cdr3_nt: TGCAGCGTTGCAGGGGATGAGAACTATGGCTACACCTTC
v_call: TRBV7-2; clone_size: once; j_call: TRBJ1-5; d_call: TRBD1; cdr3_aa: CASSPTGGYSNQPQHF; cdr3_nt: TGTGCCAGCAGCCCCACAGGGGGATATAGCAATCAGCCCCAGCATTTT
v_call: TRBV5-5; clone_size: few; j_call: TRBJ2-7; d_call: -; cdr3_aa: CASSFSQGWYEQYF; cdr3_nt: TGTGCCAGCAGCTTTTCCCAGGGGTGGTACGAGCAGTACTTC
v_call: TRBV6-2/TRBV6-3; clone_size: -; j_call: TRBJ2-3; d_call: -; cdr3_aa: CASSSRRATDTQYF; cdr3_nt: TGTGCCAGCAGCAGCCGGAGGGCGACAGATACGCAGTATTTT
v_call: TRBV20-1; clone_size: -; j_call: TRBJ2-5; d_call: -; cdr3_aa: CSASSAGKETQYF; cdr3_nt: TGCAGTGCTAGTTCGGCAGGGAAAGAGACCCAGTACTTC
v_call: TRBV7-9; clone_size: once; j_call: TRBJ1-6; d_call: -; cdr3_aa: CASSPQNSPLHF; cdr3_nt: TGTGCCAGCAGCCCACAAAATTCACCCCTCCACTTT
v_call: TRBV30; clone_size: few; j_call: TRBJ2-1; d_call: TRBD1; cdr3_aa: CAWSGDRGYNEQFF; cdr3_nt: TGTGCCTGGAGCGGGGACAGGGGTTACAATGAGCAGTTCTTC
v_call: TRBV6-5; clone_size: few; j_call: TRBJ2-3; d_call: -; cdr3_aa: CASSYSVGGGDTQYF; cdr3_nt: TGTGCCAGCAGTTACTCGGTAGGGGGTGGAGATACGCAGTATTTT
v_call: TRBV27; clone_size: -; j_call: TRBJ2-1; d_call: TRBD2; cdr3_aa: CASSVSGYWGNEQFF; cdr3_nt: TGTGCCAGCAGCGTTAGCGGGTACTGGGGCAATGAGCAGTTCTTC
v_call: TRBV27; clone_size: -; j_call: TRBJ2-1; d_call: -; cdr3_aa: CASSSEWSPLFF; cdr3_nt: TGTGCCAGCAGTTCCGAGTGGAGCCCGCTGTTCTTC
v_call: TRBV29-1; clone_size: -; j_call: TRBJ1-2; d_call: -; cdr3_aa: CSVLISEREVYGYTF; cdr3_nt: TGCAGCGTTCTTATTTCTGAGAGGGAGGTCTATGGCTACACCTTC
v_call: TRBV5-1; clone_size: once; j_call: TRBJ1-4; d_call: -; cdr3_aa: CASSSAPGTQNEKLFF; cdr3_nt: TGCGCCAGCAGCTCGGCTCCCGGGACACAGAATGAAAAACTGTTTTTT
v_call: TRBV7-6; clone_size: -; j_call: TRBJ2-7; d_call: TRBD2; cdr3_aa: CASSSGLAGDQYF; cdr3_nt: TGTGCCAGCAGCTCGGGACTAGCGGGTGATCAATACTTC
v_call: TRBV7-3; clone_size: -; j_call: TRBJ2-3; d_call: -; cdr3_aa: CASSFLTPRPDTQYF; cdr3_nt: TGTGCCAGCAGCTTTTTGACTCCCCGGCCAGATACGCAGTATTTT
v_call: TRBV2; clone_size: -; j_call: TRBJ2-7; d_call: TRBD2; cdr3_aa: CASSRVGGPEQYF; cdr3_nt: TGTGCCAGCAGCCGCGTGGGAGGGCCCGAGCAGTACTTC
v_call: TRBV5-6; clone_size: -; j_call: TRBJ1-2; d_call: -; cdr3_aa: CASSKWTVHGGYTF; cdr3_nt: TGTGCCAGCAGCAAATGGACTGTTCATGGGGGCTACACCTTC
v_call: TRBV7-2; clone_size: -; j_call: TRBJ2-1; d_call: TRBD2; cdr3_aa: CASSLEGLAGSEQFF; cdr3_nt: TGTGCCAGCAGCTTAGAGGGACTAGCGGGAAGTGAGCAGTTCTTC
v_call: TRBV6-5; clone_size: -; j_call: TRBJ1-4; d_call: -; cdr3_aa: CASRTATTNEKLFF; cdr3_nt: TGTGCCAGCAGGACAGCTACAACTAATGAAAAACTGTTTTTT
v_call: TRBV7-9; clone_size: -; j_call: TRBJ2-1; d_call: -; cdr3_aa: CASSLSRTKGQFF; cdr3_nt: TGTGCCAGCAGCTTAAGTAGGACTAAAGGGCAGTTCTTC
v_call: TRBV10-1; clone_size: -; j_call: TRBJ1-2; d_call: -; cdr3_aa: CASSDGRAYGYTF; cdr3_nt: TGCGCCAGCAGTGATGGCAGGGCCTATGGCTACACCTTC
v_call: TRBV15; clone_size: -; j_call: TRBJ2-5; d_call: TRBD1; cdr3_aa: CATSLDRGQETQYF; cdr3_nt: TGTGCCACCAGCCTCGACAGGGGCCAAGAGACCCAGTACTTC
v_call: TRBV5-1; clone_size: -; j_call: TRBJ1-5; d_call: TRBD1; cdr3_aa: CASSRDSGGQPQHF; cdr3_nt: TGCGCCAGCAGCCGGGACAGCGGAGGTCAGCCCCAGCATTTT
v_call: TRBV24-1; clone_size: -; j_call: TRBJ1-1; d_call: -; cdr3_aa: CATSDDTGSKAFF; cdr3_nt: TGTGCCACCAGTGATGACACAGGGTCGAAAGCTTTCTTT
v_call: TRBV18; clone_size: once; j_call: TRBJ1-5; d_call: TRBD1; cdr3_aa: CASSSWDRDRNQPQHF; cdr3_nt: TGTGCCAGCTCATCCTGGGACAGGGATCGCAATCAGCCCCAGCATTTT
v_call: TRBV28; clone_size: -; j_call: TRBJ1-1; d_call: -; cdr3_aa: CASRRAEAFF; cdr3_nt: TGTGCCAGCAGACGAGCTGAAGCTTTCTTT
v_call: TRBV6-5; clone_size: -; j_call: TRBJ1-6; d_call: -; cdr3_aa: CASRAQDSSPLHF; cdr3_nt: TGTGCCAGCAGAGCACAGGACAGTTCACCCCTCCACTTT
v_call: TRBV27; clone_size: -; j_call: TRBJ2-1; d_call: TRBD2; cdr3_aa: CASSLTSGRVNEQFF; cdr3_nt: TGTGCCAGCAGCCTGACTAGCGGGAGGGTCAATGAGCAGTTCTTC
v_call: TRBV27; clone_size: -; j_call: TRBJ1-2; d_call: -; cdr3_aa: CASSYLRF; cdr3_nt: TGTGCCAGCAGCTACCTTCGCTTC
v_call: TRBV7-2; clone_size: -; j_call: TRBJ2-1; d_call: -; cdr3_aa: CASSLVPGIEQFF; cdr3_nt: TGTGCCAGCAGCTTAGTTCCAGGGATTGAGCAGTTCTTC
v_call: TRBV11-3; clone_size: -; j_call: TRBJ2-1; d_call: -; cdr3_aa: CASSNGGEQFF; cdr3_nt: TGTGCCAGCAGCAACGGAGGTGAGCAGTTCTTC
v_call: TRBV13; clone_size: -; j_call: TRBJ2-1; d_call: -; cdr3_aa: CASSPRRGMDSYNEQFF; cdr3_nt: TGTGCCAGCAGCCCAAGGCGCGGGATGGACTCCTACAATGAGCAGTTCTTC
v_call: TRBV29-1; clone_size: -; j_call: TRBJ2-7; d_call: -; cdr3_aa: CSVADGWTTYEQYF; cdr3_nt: TGCAGCGTCGCGGACGGGTGGACTACCTACGAGCAGTACTTC
v_call: TRBV7-9; clone_size: -; j_call: TRBJ2-7; d_call: -; cdr3_aa: CASSLTDNYEQYF; cdr3_nt: TGTGCCAGCAGCTTGACGGACAACTACGAGCAGTACTTC
v_call: TRBV24-1; clone_size: few; j_call: TRBJ1-5; d_call: TRBD1; cdr3_aa: CAPHRGEDSNQPQHF; cdr3_nt: TGTGCCCCTCACAGGGGGGAGGATAGCAATCAGCCCCAGCATTTT
v_call: TRBV4-1; clone_size: once; j_call: TRBJ2-1; d_call: TRBD2; cdr3_aa: CASSQDSGTAYNEQFF; cdr3_nt: TGCGCCAGCAGCCAAGACAGCGGGACGGCCTACAATGAGCAGTTCTTC
v_call: TRBV29-1; clone_size: -; j_call: TRBJ1-4; d_call: -; cdr3_aa: CSVPEVGAVGKLFF; cdr3_nt: TGCAGCGTTCCAGAGGTAGGGGCTGTTGGAAAACTGTTTTTT
v_call: TRBV28; clone_size: -; j_call: TRBJ1-6; d_call: TRBD1; cdr3_aa: CASSSGQGEPLHF; cdr3_nt: TGTGCCAGCAGTTCGGGACAGGGGGAACCCCTCCACTTT